This T cell receptor (beta chain) was sequenced for a study of CD8 T cells in ankylosing spondylitis. TCRdb itself ran the 5' RACE reads through MiXCR, one entry per CDR3 protein. The profile shows 350,000 to 450,000 distinct CDR3 sequences, roughly 25% of them singletons. Findings and caveats of the study: One TCR beta motif, made up of several highly homologous variants, appeared characteristic of ankylosing spondylitis blood.

Concerning this clonotype itself: The antigen is undetermined.

With 4 bases clipped from V and 0 bases from J, the junction kept 6 bases outside the gene matches. Per germline, CDR1 SGHTA and CDR2 FQGNSA. This CDR3 region has 15 residues. The clonotype originates from a male donor with ankylosing spondylitis. The source material was blood, either unsorted or a sorted T cell fraction (not recorded which). The chain is built from TRBV7-2 and TRBJ2-7; 7 bases align to TRBD2. The CDR3 region is CASSSQAGSSYEQYF. CDR3 nucleotides: TGTGCCAGCAGCTCCCAAGCGGGAAGCTCCTACGAGCAGTACTTC.